This is a list of T cell receptor beta chains from one sample in a study of monozygotic twins with inflammatory bowel disease. Following a re-call of the 5' RACE reads, TCRdb has one entry per CDR3 protein and lacks DNA. The sample table includes just over 300,000 distinct CDR3 sequences. The material sequenced was blood. Receptors originate from a human donor with ulcerative colitis or Crohn's disease, or a healthy co-twin of an affected twin (not recorded which). Both conserved end residues are part of each CDR3.

v_call,j_call,cdr3_aa
TRBV20-1,TRBJ1-2,CSATQPDSYGYTF
TRBV4-3,TRBJ2-7,CASSLPSLGEQYF
TRBV4-3,TRBJ1-3,CASSQELTGAGNTIYF
TRBV12-3/TRBV12-4,TRBJ2-3,CASSPGPRADTQYF
TRBV5-1,TRBJ2-5,CASSLVPSLQETQYF
TRBV30,TRBJ2-5,CAWSVLSSGRETQYF
TRBV7-9,TRBJ2-3,CASSSLASTDTQYF
TRBV7-2,TRBJ2-7,CASSLRERSYEQYF
TRBV5-1,TRBJ1-1,CASSPTKTGQNTEAFF
TRBV5-1,TRBJ2-3,CASNEADTQYF
TRBV7-9,TRBJ2-7,CASSLGAGGTYEQYF
TRBV10-3,TRBJ1-2,CAISVVAGGRSGGYTF
TRBV7-2,TRBJ2-5,CASSLAYTVEVETQYF
TRBV20-1,TRBJ1-5,CSARRGNGDQPQHF
TRBV6-1,TRBJ2-7,CASRRNSYEQYF
TRBV27,TRBJ2-3,CASSWGPGTDTQYF
TRBV5-6,TRBJ2-2,CASSLVGFGMAGELFF
TRBV29-1,TRBJ1-1,CSHGRGLDTEAFF
TRBV29-1,TRBJ2-6,CSVPGTGTGANVLTF
TRBV7-9,TRBJ1-1,CASSWFGTEAFF
TRBV7-2,TRBJ1-1,CASSLMSPDAFF
TRBV20-1,TRBJ1-4,CSAREGTAFEKLFF